The source of this TCR beta chain is a study of STAT5B mutations in CD4+ large granular lymphocyte leukemia. Buffy coats from healthy blood donors served as controls. Study-wide results and limits: Patient CD4-sorted repertoires looked more clonal than healthy CD4+ repertoires, even without putative leukemic clones. Over 20% of private leukemic clonotypes occurred rarely in other patients' non-leukemic repertoires.

This was a survey-level run. Sequencing used immunoSEQ multiplex PCR; TCRdb keeps in-frame clones, though not all of them. The sample holds over 45,000 clones, around 70% seen once. Germline-derived CDR1 and CDR2 are LGHNT and FRNRAP. This CDR3 region has 17 residues. The V end lost 0 bases, the J end lost 2 bases, and 16 bases lay between the germline ends. This clone was observed a handful of times. The target antigen is unknown. The chain uses TRBV12-5 and TRBJ1-2; D is uncertain. Sequenced input: CD4+ T cells from blood buffy coats. The sequence was obtained from a human donor in good health. CDR3 sequence (DNA): TGTGCTAGTGGTTTGGTTCTGTCACCGGGAGGCAACTATGGCTACACCTTC. Residues: CASGLVLSPGGNYGYTF.